The clone carrying this T cell receptor beta chain was seen a handful of times. The antigen is undetermined. The data belong to a study of T cells after yellow fever vaccination. Broader study findings: It was a small share of clonotypes that appeared in both CD4 and CD8 compartments. Booster sampling recovered most clones from primary vaccination (nearly 98% CD4, around 90% CD8).

The CDR3 contains 14 residues. V was trimmed by 1 base and J by 7 bases, leaving 13 bases between them. Germline lookup yields CDR1 SGHVS and CDR2 FQNEAQ. TCR cDNA, made by 5'RACE template switching, carried an added universal primer site and UMIs. MiXCR was run by TCRdb on the 5' RACE reads, yielding one entry per CDR3 protein. The sample has some 300,000 distinct CDR3 sequences, about 7.8% seen once. The sample consisted of PBMCs, taken about 41 days after the first yellow fever vaccination. V gene TRBV7-8 combines with J gene TRBJ1-1; no clear D. The source is a man younger than 30 who received the YFV17D yellow fever vaccine. The CDR3 reads CASSLELPTYEAFF. The CDR3 DNA is TGTGCCAGCAGCTTAGAGCTTCCCACGTATGAAGCTTTCTTT.